Following are 8 T cell receptor beta chains from one sample sequenced in a study of T-cell memory formation after mild COVID-19. TCRdb itself ran the 5' RACE reads through MiXCR, one entry per CDR3 protein. The data contain hundreds of thousands of distinct CDR3 sequences, more than 20% of them singletons. Sequenced material: PBMCs or a T cell subset sorted from them (not recorded which). The receptors stem from an adult woman who had mild COVID-19 (a few samples of this study predate the infection). Cell type and time point are not known.

This clonotype was seen a few times. The V gene is TRBV11-2, the J gene TRBJ2-1; D not certain. With 7 bases removed from V and 5 bases from J, the gap between germline ends came to 9 bases. This CDR3 has 12 residues. CDR1 SGHAT and CDR2 FQNNGV come from the germline V gene. The CDR3: CASIGLDNEQFF. The CDR3, as DNA: TGTGCCAGCATCGGGCTTGACAATGAGCAGTTCTTC.

This clonotype was observed a handful of times. V is TRBV5-4 and J is TRBJ2-2; the match to TRBD2 covers 8 bases. V gave up 2 bases and J gave up 4 bases; unmatched junction bases: 7. There are 16 residues in the CDR3. From germline, CDR1 is SGHNT and CDR2 YYREEE (reference sequence). The CDR3 DNA is TGTGCCAGCAGCTTTACGGGAGGGCCGGGCACCGGGGAGCTGTTTTTT. The encoded protein is CASSFTGGPGTGELFF.

The chain uses TRBV2 and TRBJ2-7, with 7 bases that match TRBD1. V trimming: 6 bases; J trimming: 4 bases; junction bases outside the gene matches: 6. Germline V gives CDR1 SNHLY, CDR2 FYNNEI. CDR3 size: 13 residues. The CDR3 reads CASRDRVRYEQYF. CDR3 bases: TGTGCCAGCAGAGACAGGGTCAGATACGAGCAGTACTTC.

This clonotype was counted many times. This chain connects TRBV5-1 to TRBJ2-5, with TRBD2 as a possible D gene (5 bases). The germline V gene encodes CDR1 SGHRS and CDR2 YFSETQ. The CDR3 consists of 15 residues. Between the trimmed V and J ends, which lost 4 bases and 2 bases, there was a span of 15 bases. CDR3 amino acids: CASSTDRDLQETQYF. DNA of the CDR3: TGCGCCAGCAGCACGGACCGGGATTTGCAAGAGACCCAGTACTTC.

The rearrangement links TRBV20-1 to TRBJ1-2; TRBD1 is a possible D gene (5 bases). Trimming took off 6 bases at V and 7 bases at J, with 21 bases between the two ends. CDR3 length: 14 residues. Germline loops: CDR1 DFQATT, CDR2 SNEGSKA (reference sequence). CDR3 region: CSASSQVSPRGYTF. CDR3 DNA: TGCAGTGCCAGTTCACAGGTGTCCCCTCGTGGCTACACCTTC.

The gene calls are TRBV10-3 and TRBJ2-3, with a possible D match to TRBD2 (6 bases). Trimming left V 10 bases short and J 0 bases short, with 17 bases between. This CDR3 is 15 amino acids long. Germline loops: CDR1 ENHRY, CDR2 SYGVKD. DNA for the CDR3: TGTGCCAGCCACCGGGGTGGGGGGAGCACAGATACGCAGTATTTT. This gives the protein CASHRGGGSTDTQYF.

The rearrangement uses TRBV5-1 and TRBJ2-6, with D perhaps being TRBD1 or TRBD2 (5 bases each). Germline CDR1 is SGHRS and CDR2 is YFSETQ. V lost 4 bases to trimming and J lost 2 bases, with 10 bases between them. CDR3 length: 15 residues. CDR3 region: CASSTQGAGANVLTF. The CDR3 DNA reads TGCGCCAGCAGCACGCAGGGAGCTGGGGCCAACGTCCTGACTTTC.

This clonotype was seen a handful of times. The chain combines TRBV5-4 with TRBJ1-1; maybe TRBD1 (5 bases). This CDR3 contains 15 residues. V was pared by 4 bases and J by 2 bases, with 15 bases between. CDR1 SGHNT and CDR2 YYREEE come from the germline V gene (reference sequence). The CDR3 region has the DNA TGTGCCAGCAGCCTGGGGGGTAGTGGAAACACTGAAGCTTTCTTT. Translated, it gives CASSLGGSGNTEAFF.